This is a list of T cell receptor beta chains from one sample in a study of human T cells and chemical hapten exposure. TCRdb called the RACE reads again in MiXCR, with one record for every CDR3 protein. Altogether 95,000 or so distinct CDR3 sequences are present, about 10% being singletons, with the ten largest covering less than 2.5%. The source was whole blood, collected in connection with sensitization to the hapten diphenylcyclopropenone (DPC). All receptors come from a man in his forties with alopecia areata. Some clones in this sample may be carry-over from other donors' samples. Each CDR3 is given with its conserved first and last residue. The D gene is left open where the match is weak. Clone size appears in some rows only: once, few, many, or a class for an expanded clone.

clone size: many
V gene: TRBV7-9
D gene: NA
J gene: TRBJ1-2
CDR3 DNA: TGTGCCAGCAGCGACGGACCTCTCCAAGATGACTACACCTTC
CDR3 protein: CASSDGPLQDDYTF

clone size: few
V gene: TRBV5-1
D gene: NA
J gene: TRBJ1-4
CDR3 DNA: TGCGCCAGCAGTTTCACAGGCGTGAACAATGAAAAACTGTTTTTT
CDR3 protein: CASSFTGVNNEKLFF

clone size: few
V gene: TRBV3-1
D gene: NA
J gene: TRBJ2-1
CDR3 DNA: TGTGCCAGCAGCCAAGCTGGCCGCCCTGAGCAGTTCTTC
CDR3 protein: CASSQAGRPEQFF

clone size: few
V gene: TRBV20-1
D gene: TRBD2
J gene: TRBJ2-1
CDR3 DNA: TGCAGTGCTAGAGATTTTAGGCTAGCGGGGGGAAGCTCCTACAATGAGCAGTTCTTC
CDR3 protein: CSARDFRLAGGSSYNEQFF

clone size: few
V gene: TRBV12-3/TRBV12-4
D gene: NA
J gene: TRBJ1-2
CDR3 DNA: TGTGCCAGCAGTTTAGTGCAGGGTCCTAACTATGGCTACACCTTC
CDR3 protein: CASSLVQGPNYGYTF

clone size: NA
V gene: TRBV27
D gene: NA
J gene: TRBJ2-5
CDR3 DNA: TGTGCCAGCAGAACGATGGGGGAGACCCAGTACTTC
CDR3 protein: CASRTMGETQYF

clone size: few
V gene: TRBV27
D gene: NA
J gene: TRBJ1-6
CDR3 DNA: TGTGCCAGCAGTTTAGCCCCACGCCCAAATAATTCACCCCTCCACTTT
CDR3 protein: CASSLAPRPNNSPLHF

clone size: NA
V gene: TRBV7-2
D gene: TRBD2
J gene: TRBJ2-1
CDR3 DNA: TGTGCCAGCAACACGGGACTAGCGAGACACAATGAGCAGTTCTTC
CDR3 protein: CASNTGLARHNEQFF

clone size: few
V gene: TRBV21-1
D gene: NA
J gene: TRBJ2-1
CDR3 DNA: TGTGCCAGCAGCAAAAGGCTAGCGGGAGGGCCTAGGAATGAGCAGTTCTTC
CDR3 protein: CASSKRLAGGPRNEQFF

clone size: once
V gene: TRBV30
D gene: TRBD2
J gene: TRBJ2-3
CDR3 DNA: TGTGCCTGGCGAGTGGCGGGAGGATCCCCAGATACGCAGTATTTT
CDR3 protein: CAWRVAGGSPDTQYF

clone size: few
V gene: TRBV11-3
D gene: TRBD1
J gene: TRBJ1-6
CDR3 DNA: TGTGCCAGCAGAGATACCGGGACAGGGGGAAAGCATTCACCCCTCCACTTT
CDR3 protein: CASRDTGTGGKHSPLHF

clone size: NA
V gene: TRBV5-1
D gene: NA
J gene: TRBJ1-1
CDR3 DNA: TGCGCCAGCAGCTCGCAGTTCGGAATGAACACTGAAGCTTTCTTT
CDR3 protein: CASSSQFGMNTEAFF

clone size: few
V gene: TRBV6-6
D gene: TRBD1
J gene: TRBJ1-5
CDR3 DNA: TGTGCCAGCAGTTCCACAGGGGGCTACAATCAGCCCCAGCATTTT
CDR3 protein: CASSSTGGYNQPQHF

clone size: NA
V gene: TRBV5-4
D gene: TRBD2
J gene: TRBJ2-1
CDR3 DNA: TGTGCCAGCAGCTCGGGACTAGCGGGAAGAGGGACCTACAATGAGCAGTTCTTC
CDR3 protein: CASSSGLAGRGTYNEQFF

clone size: few
V gene: TRBV12-3/TRBV12-4
D gene: TRBD1
J gene: TRBJ1-2
CDR3 DNA: TGTGCCAGCAGTCCAACCCTCGGACAGGGGGCCAATTTCTACTATGGCTACACCTTC
CDR3 protein: CASSPTLGQGANFYYGYTF

clone size: NA
V gene: TRBV10-3
D gene: NA
J gene: TRBJ2-3
CDR3 DNA: TGTGCCATCAGTAACACAGATACGCAGTATTTT
CDR3 protein: CAISNTDTQYF

clone size: many
V gene: TRBV6-4
D gene: NA
J gene: TRBJ2-2
CDR3 DNA: TGTGCCAGCAGCCCCGGGGACTCCAACACCGGGGAGCTGTTTTTT
CDR3 protein: CASSPGDSNTGELFF

clone size: NA
V gene: TRBV2
D gene: NA
J gene: TRBJ2-3
CDR3 DNA: TGTGCCAGCAGTGTGGAGCGGTCCCAGGCGCAGTATTTT
CDR3 protein: CASSVERSQAQYF

clone size: NA
V gene: TRBV28
D gene: NA
J gene: TRBJ2-7
CDR3 DNA: TGTGCCAGCAGTTTAGCGGGGTCTCCTCACGAGCAGTACTTC
CDR3 protein: CASSLAGSPHEQYF

clone size: few
V gene: TRBV29-1
D gene: TRBD2
J gene: TRBJ2-1
CDR3 DNA: TGCAGCGTTGAAGGGGCCGGGACTAGCGGGGTGGACGATGAGCAGTTCTTC
CDR3 protein: CSVEGAGTSGVDDEQFF

clone size: few
V gene: TRBV9
D gene: TRBD1
J gene: TRBJ2-7
CDR3 DNA: TGTGCCAGCAGCCGTTTATCGGGACAGGGGGCCTACGAGCAGTACTTC
CDR3 protein: CASSRLSGQGAYEQYF

clone size: few
V gene: TRBV9
D gene: NA
J gene: TRBJ2-1
CDR3 DNA: TGTGCCAGCAGCGTAGGGGAGACCCAATACAATGAGCAGTTCTTC
CDR3 protein: CASSVGETQYNEQFF

clone size: NA
V gene: TRBV6-2/TRBV6-3
D gene: NA
J gene: TRBJ1-1
CDR3 DNA: TGTGCCAGCAGTCAGGGAGGCGAAGCTTTCTTT
CDR3 protein: CASSQGGEAFF

clone size: few
V gene: TRBV3-1
D gene: NA
J gene: TRBJ2-1
CDR3 DNA: TGTGCCAGCAGCCGGACACTCTCCTACAATGAGCAGTTCTTC
CDR3 protein: CASSRTLSYNEQFF

clone size: many
V gene: TRBV6-5
D gene: NA
J gene: TRBJ1-5
CDR3 DNA: TGTGCCAGCAGCCGACCAGGGGTCAATCAGCCCCAGCATTTT
CDR3 protein: CASSRPGVNQPQHF

clone size: NA
V gene: TRBV6-1
D gene: NA
J gene: TRBJ1-6
CDR3 DNA: TGTGCCAGCAGTGAACAGCCGGGACGGAATTCACCCCTCCACTTT
CDR3 protein: CASSEQPGRNSPLHF

clone size: few
V gene: TRBV6-2/TRBV6-3
D gene: NA
J gene: TRBJ2-6
CDR3 DNA: TGTGCCAGCAGTTACGACTGGGTGGCTGGGGCCAACGTCCTGACTTTC
CDR3 protein: CASSYDWVAGANVLTF

clone size: many
V gene: TRBV7-9
D gene: NA
J gene: TRBJ1-2
CDR3 DNA: TGTGCCAGCAGCCGTACAGAAAATTTCTATGGCTACACCTTC
CDR3 protein: CASSRTENFYGYTF

clone size: many
V gene: TRBV20-1
D gene: NA
J gene: TRBJ1-1
CDR3 DNA: TGCAGTGTACCAGCTACTGAAGCTTTCTTT
CDR3 protein: CSVPATEAFF

clone size: few
V gene: TRBV5-1
D gene: TRBD2
J gene: TRBJ2-1
CDR3 DNA: TGCGCCAGCAAACCTAGCGGGAGTGCGAATGAGCAGTTCTTC
CDR3 protein: CASKPSGSANEQFF

clone size: few
V gene: TRBV12-3/TRBV12-4
D gene: NA
J gene: TRBJ1-5
CDR3 DNA: TGTGCCAGCAGTTTCATGGGCAGTATTAGCAATCAGCCCCAGCATTTT
CDR3 protein: CASSFMGSISNQPQHF

clone size: many
V gene: TRBV10-3
D gene: NA
J gene: TRBJ2-3
CDR3 DNA: TGTGCCATCATTGGGGACAGCACAGATACGCAGTATTTT
CDR3 protein: CAIIGDSTDTQYF

clone size: few
V gene: TRBV12-3/TRBV12-4
D gene: NA
J gene: TRBJ1-1
CDR3 DNA: TGTGCCAGCCTAACAGGGTACACTGAAGCTTTCTTT
CDR3 protein: CASLTGYTEAFF

clone size: NA
V gene: TRBV7-8
D gene: TRBD2
J gene: TRBJ2-1
CDR3 DNA: TGTGCCAGCAGGGGGACTAGCGGGGGGCCGGGGAGAGAGCAGTTCTTC
CDR3 protein: CASRGTSGGPGREQFF

clone size: many
V gene: TRBV7-9
D gene: NA
J gene: TRBJ1-6
CDR3 DNA: TGTGCCAGCAGCGCAATTCTCCCGGGACGGAATTCACCCCTCCACTTT
CDR3 protein: CASSAILPGRNSPLHF

clone size: many
V gene: TRBV30
D gene: TRBD1
J gene: TRBJ1-4
CDR3 DNA: TGTGCCTGGAGAGTAGTAGGGGGCAGTGAAAAACTGTTTTTT
CDR3 protein: CAWRVVGGSEKLFF

clone size: NA
V gene: TRBV5-6
D gene: NA
J gene: TRBJ2-3
CDR3 DNA: TGTGCCAGCCGGGACTCCCCCCACACAGATACGCAGTATTTT
CDR3 protein: CASRDSPHTDTQYF

clone size: NA
V gene: TRBV20-1
D gene: NA
J gene: TRBJ2-1
CDR3 DNA: TGCAGTGCTAGAGATGGGGGGCTCAGCTCCTACAATGAGCAGTTCTTC
CDR3 protein: CSARDGGLSSYNEQFF

clone size: NA
V gene: TRBV6-6
D gene: TRBD2
J gene: TRBJ2-1
CDR3 DNA: TGTGCCAGCAGTTACTCGGATAGCGGGAGACGCAATGAGCAGTTCTTC
CDR3 protein: CASSYSDSGRRNEQFF

clone size: few
V gene: TRBV10-3
D gene: NA
J gene: TRBJ2-5
CDR3 DNA: TGTGCCATCGGTCCGGCCCAAGAGACCCAGTACTTC
CDR3 protein: CAIGPAQETQYF

clone size: few
V gene: TRBV12-3/TRBV12-4
D gene: TRBD2
J gene: TRBJ2-2
CDR3 DNA: TGTGCCAGCAGTTTAGCGGGAGGGCCTGGCGGGGAGCTGTTTTTT
CDR3 protein: CASSLAGGPGGELFF

clone size: few
V gene: TRBV7-8
D gene: NA
J gene: TRBJ1-5
CDR3 DNA: TGTGCCAGCAGCAATAACAGCCAAAGCAATCAGCCCCAGCATTTT
CDR3 protein: CASSNNSQSNQPQHF

clone size: few
V gene: TRBV5-4
D gene: TRBD1
J gene: TRBJ1-2
CDR3 DNA: TGTGCCTACACACGACAGGGCGATAAGACCTATGGCTACACCTTC
CDR3 protein: CAYTRQGDKTYGYTF

clone size: NA
V gene: TRBV3-1
D gene: NA
J gene: TRBJ1-1
CDR3 DNA: TGTGCCAGCAGCCTGAAAGCGGAGGGCACTGAAGCTTTCTTT
CDR3 protein: CASSLKAEGTEAFF

clone size: few
V gene: TRBV25-1
D gene: NA
J gene: TRBJ2-7
CDR3 DNA: TGTGCCAGCAGGGGTGGCTCCTACGAGCAGTACTTC
CDR3 protein: CASRGGSYEQYF

clone size: NA
V gene: TRBV12-3/TRBV12-4
D gene: TRBD2
J gene: TRBJ2-5
CDR3 DNA: TGTGCCAGCACTGTAGCGGGAGTCCCCGAGACCCAGTACTTC
CDR3 protein: CASTVAGVPETQYF

clone size: few
V gene: TRBV10-2
D gene: NA
J gene: TRBJ1-2
CDR3 DNA: TGCGCCAGCAGTGAGTCGAATCCGGGGACCTTAGGCTACACCTTC
CDR3 protein: CASSESNPGTLGYTF

clone size: many
V gene: TRBV5-6
D gene: NA
J gene: TRBJ1-1
CDR3 DNA: TGTGCCAGCAGCTGGAGATTCAGGGGAGACACTGAAGCTTTCTTT
CDR3 protein: CASSWRFRGDTEAFF

clone size: many
V gene: TRBV27
D gene: NA
J gene: TRBJ2-1
CDR3 DNA: TGTGCCAGCGGCCGGGATAGAGGAATCGATGAGCAGTTCTTC
CDR3 protein: CASGRDRGIDEQFF

clone size: few
V gene: TRBV5-1
D gene: NA
J gene: TRBJ2-1
CDR3 DNA: TGCGCCAGCAGCTTGGGACTTCCAAGCTCCTACAATGAGCAGTTCTTC
CDR3 protein: CASSLGLPSSYNEQFF

clone size: few
V gene: TRBV20-1
D gene: TRBD1
J gene: TRBJ1-1
CDR3 DNA: TGCAGTGCTCACCACAGGGGTACTGAAGCTTTCTTT
CDR3 protein: CSAHHRGTEAFF

clone size: few
V gene: TRBV7-2
D gene: TRBD2
J gene: TRBJ2-3
CDR3 DNA: TGTGCCAGCAGCTTAGAAACTAGCGGGAGGATAGCGCCTAGCACAGATACGCAGTATTTT
CDR3 protein: CASSLETSGRIAPSTDTQYF